This paragraph reports one T cell receptor (beta chain). This clone's antigen is unknown. No base quality information exists; no much larger clone differs at one position. This sample was included in a study of T cell responses to AZD1222 COVID-19 vaccine (dated by TCRdb to the early 2020s). The study in broad terms: TCR sequencing was performed for fewer than 250 trial participants, of whom approximately 200 were given two doses of AZD1222 and some 26 were given two doses of MenACWY control vaccine. Trial participants were enrolled by age into subgroups of 18-55, 56-69 and 70-plus years, and roughly 160, 29 and 62 TCR-sequenced participants, respectively, were included in these subgroups.

In the paper's terms, the time point label means: about 28 days (+/-7) after the second vaccine dose. AZD1222 recipients whose second dose came at about 4 weeks and those whose second dose came at about 12 weeks were combined into one group, since spike-specific TCR depth and breadth did not differ between the two schedules. Vaccinee samples were obtained from the UK trials COV001 and COV002, which included a single-blind randomized controlled phase 2/3 trial of AZD1222 (ChAdOx1 nCoV-19) in healthy adults. Trial participant PBMC samples were collected at day 0 and day 28 after the second dose for TCRbeta chain sequencing. The paper as a whole reports these results and caveats: Conclusions about previously exposed vaccinees were limited because only six AZD1222 recipients were SARS-CoV-2 seropositive at baseline. Participants were mostly white British and included more females than males, and it was suggested by the authors that clonal diversity may have been underestimated. Epitopes outside the regions mutated in the B.1.351 and B.1.1.7 variants were reportedly recognized by nearly half of the unique spike-specific TCRs. Because no samples from the day 14 peak response were available, repertoires could be characterized only after the peak T cell response. The whole spike protein was spanned by vaccine-associated CD4 TCRs, and dominant responses were seen in regions 160-218 and 743-854. The 56-69-year group was small, and its depth increase did not reach significance, likely because of low power. Spike-specific TCR breadth and depth rose significantly after two AZD1222 doses compared with day 0 and with MenACWY recipients.

The CDR3 regions of human TCRbeta chains were analyzed by immunosequencing. The authors' pipeline ran thus. Repertoire TCRs were checked for matches against a reference library of SARS-CoV-2-specific TCRs that had been generated using the MIRA antigen-specificity platform. Breadth was defined as the fraction of unique TCRs that were SARS-CoV-2-associated. Depth was defined as the fraction of total T cells that were SARS-CoV-2-associated. Using the MIRA data, each spike-specific TCR was assigned both to the spike region to which the TCR was reactive and to a CD4 or CD8 class. Log10-transformed breadth and depth values were compared by one-way ANOVA with Sidak's multiple comparisons tests. Sourced from immuneACCESS, this table was stored by TCRdb with only in-frame sequences that have V and J called. A share of the clones is absent; for the studies checked, an unresolved V gene accounts for under half, and the remainder has no known explanation. Clone size and the V and J calls come from that table; the DNA yielded D and trimming. This sample comprises 250,000 to 300,000 clones, 90% to 95% of them detected only once. The top ten clonotypes cover less than 0.65% of the sample.

The junction shows trimming of 1 base on V and 1 base on J, plus 10 bases between the germline ends. From the germline V gene (reference sequence), CDR1 is GTSNPN and CDR2 is SVGIG. The cysteine opens and the phenylalanine closes a CDR3 of 14 amino acids. This entry keeps only the CDR3 DNA: 42 bases, framed from base 1. The input for sequencing was peripheral blood, taken 28 days after the second AZD1222 dose. The sequence is built from TRBV30 and TRBJ1-1, with no reliable assignment of the D segment. This TCR came from an adult who received the AZD1222 COVID-19 vaccine. The encoded CDR3 is CAWSAPPWNTEAFF. The DNA reads as follows: TGTGCCTGGAGTGCTCCCCCGTGGAACACTGAAGCTTTCTTT. Joined to the reference TRBV30 and TRBJ1-1 proteins, this CDR3 gives the full variable domain: SQTIHQWPATLVQPVGSPLSLECTVEGTSNPNLYWYRQAAGRGLQLLFYSVGIGQISSEVPQNLSASRPQDRQFILSSKKLLLSDSGFYLCAWSAPPWNTEAFFGQGTRLTVV.